This entry lists 30 T cell receptor beta chains sequenced from one sample in a study of Ad26.COV2.S vaccination and SARS-CoV-2 variants (dated by TCRdb to about 2021). Library prep was done by the immunoSEQ multiplex PCR assay. TCRdb carries this immuneACCESS record with in-frame sequences only. Its versions omit some clonotypes, under half of them owing to an unresolved V gene in the studies checked, with the rest unexplained. This sample is represented by around 500,000 clones; 80% to 90% of them were singletons. About 1.5% of the sample is in the top ten clones. The treatment or condition label on this specimen signifies: 15 to 20 received Ad26.COV2.S at low or high dose, single or two shots; 5 received placebo; per-sample allocation not given. For vaccine and placebo recipients, the sequenced repertoires came from samples collected on day 63 after the first injection. Sequences were derived from peripheral blood, sampled in a trial of Ad26.COV2.S vaccine versus placebo. The receptors stem from a person aged 18-60 years who received the Ad26.COV2.S COVID-19 vaccine or a placebo.

With respect to this clone: This specimen includes other DNA sequences encoding the same CDR3. V is TRBV30 and J is TRBJ2-7; unclear D gene. With 0 bases removed from V and 3 bases from J, the gap between germline ends came to 3 bases. The V gene's germline CDR1 is GTSNPN and CDR2 SVGIG (reference sequence). This CDR3 has 11 amino acids. CDR3 region: CAWSVSYEQYF. The CDR3 DNA reads as TGTGCCTGGAGTGTAAGCTACGAGCAGTACTTC.

V usage is TRBV9 and J usage is TRBJ2-1; TRBD1 aligns across 8 bases. Germline V CDR1 and CDR2: SGDLS, YYNGEE. V lost 5 bases and J lost 0; bases outside the gene matches: 7. There are 16 residues in the CDR3. The CDR3 DNA reads as TGTGCCAGCAGTACCCCTGGGACAGGCTCCTACAATGAGCAGTTCTTC. Its translation: CASSTPGTGSYNEQFF. Filled out from reference TRBV9 and TRBJ2-1, the complete variable domain reads DSGVTQTPKHLITATGQRVTLRCSPRSGDLSVYWYQQSLDQGLQFLIQYYNGEERAKGNILERFSAQQFPDLHSELNLSSLELGDSALYFCASSTPGTGSYNEQFFGPGTRLTVL.

The gene calls are TRBV6-1 and TRBJ2-1; D remains unclear. From germline, CDR1 is MNHNS and CDR2 SASEGT. Trimming took 3 bases from V and 7 from J, leaving 4 bases between them. The length of the CDR3 is 11 residues. The CDR3 loop reads CASSDSNEQFF. CDR3 DNA sequence: TGTGCCAGCAGTGATTCGAATGAGCAGTTCTTC.

V is TRBV5-1 and J is TRBJ2-1; 8 bases fit TRBD1. Germline V gene sequence: CDR1 SGHRS, CDR2 YFSETQ. V was clipped by 5 bases and J by 5 bases; unmatched bases: 3. This CDR3 has 13 residues. CDR3 protein: CASSSTGDNEQFF. DNA of the CDR3: TGCGCCAGCAGTTCGACAGGGGACAATGAGCAGTTCTTC.

The chain employs TRBV11-2 and TRBJ1-1; the D is unclear. Trimming left V 1 base short and J 3 bases short, with 9 bases between. Germline CDR1 reads SGHAT; CDR2 reads FQNNGV. The CDR3 runs 14 residues. CDR3 loop: CASSLVAVHTEAFF. The CDR3 bases are TGTGCCAGCAGCTTAGTGGCAGTCCACACTGAAGCTTTCTTT.

Written as DNA, the CDR3 is TGTGCCAGCAGCCCGACCCCGAGCTCCTACAATGAGCAGTTCTTC. Protein product: CASSPTPSSYNEQFF. The rearrangement joins TRBV7-2 to TRBJ2-1; D not resolved. Germline V gives CDR1 SGHTA, CDR2 FQGNSA. V lost 5 bases to trimming and J lost 0 bases, with 11 bases between them. CDR3 length: 15 amino acids. Supplemented by reference TRBV7-2 and TRBJ2-1, the full variable domain reads GAGVSQSPSNKVTEKGKDVELRCDPISGHTALYWYRQSLGQGLEFLIYFQGNSAPDKSGLPSDRFSAERTGGSVSTLTIQRTQQEDSAVYLCASSPTPSSYNEQFFGPGTRLTVL.

In its sample, this clone was seen once. The gene calls are TRBV2 and TRBJ2-1; D ambiguous. The ends were cut back, 2 bases at V and 3 bases at J, with 8 bases in the middle. The CDR3 has 14 residues. Germline V gene data show CDR1 as SNHLY and CDR2 as FYNNEI. DNA for the CDR3: TGTGCCAGCAGTGAAAGGCGGAACTACAATGAGCAGTTCTTC. This translates into CASSERRNYNEQFF.

To note about this clone: Additional DNA sequences in this sample encode the identical CDR3. The genes are TRBV30 and TRBJ1-5, with unresolved D. Per germline, CDR1 GTSNPN and CDR2 SVGIG (reference sequence). V was trimmed by 0 bases and J by 4 bases, leaving 10 bases between them. This CDR3 is built from 14 residues. CDR3 nucleotides: TGTGCCTGGAGTGTACACGGGAATAATCAGCCCCAGCATTTT. Translation gives CAWSVHGNNQPQHF.

The genes are TRBV10-1 and TRBJ2-1; the match to TRBD2 covers 7 bases. The CDR3 length is 16 residues. With 8 bases clipped from V and 8 bases from J, the junction kept 18 bases outside the gene matches. The germline gives CDR1 WNHNN, CDR2 SYGVQD (reference sequence). CDR3 nucleotides: TGCGCCAGCCTTACACCCCAGCGGGACTGTTGGGATGAGCAGTTCTTC. Its translation is CASLTPQRDCWDEQFF.

Concerning this clone: Different DNA sequences within this sample yield the same CDR3. The V call is TRBV9, the J call TRBJ1-1, with unresolved D. The length of the CDR3 is 13 residues. V lost 0 bases, J lost 3 bases, and 6 bases lay in between. Germline lookup yields CDR1 SGDLS and CDR2 YYNGEE. CDR3 region: CASSVAGYTEAFF. The CDR3 DNA reads TGTGCCAGCAGCGTAGCCGGGTACACTGAAGCTTTCTTT. Filled out from reference TRBV9 and TRBJ1-1, the complete variable domain reads DSGVTQTPKHLITATGQRVTLRCSPRSGDLSVYWYQQSLDQGLQFLIQYYNGEERAKGNILERFSAQQFPDLHSELNLSSLELGDSALYFCASSVAGYTEAFFGQGTRLTVV.

The V call is TRBV25-1, the J call TRBJ1-5, with D hard to call. Germline CDR1 is MGHDK and CDR2 is SYGVNS. The length of the CDR3 is 12 residues. Trimming stripped 3 bases from V and 5 bases from J, with 5 bases between. CDR3 residues: CASSDGDQPQHF. The CDR3 DNA reads as TGTGCCAGCAGTGACGGGGATCAGCCCCAGCATTTT.

The V and J genes are TRBV18 and TRBJ2-7; 9 bases map to TRBD1. Germline V gives CDR1 KGHSH, CDR2 LQKENI. Trimming took 8 bases from V and 3 from J; bases not matched to a gene: 8. The CDR3 runs 14 residues. CDR3 region: CASGTGTGYYEQYF. CDR3 DNA sequence: TGTGCCAGCGGGACCGGGACAGGGTACTACGAGCAGTACTTC.

About this clone itself: The sample holds other DNA sequences that translate to the same CDR3. J is TRBJ2-7 and V is TRBV7-9; the D is unclear. This CDR3 has 12 amino acids. Germline values: CDR1 SEHNR, CDR2 FQNEAQ (reference sequence). V shed 1 base and J shed 0 bases, with 1 base lying between them. The CDR3 region has the DNA TGTGCCAGCAGCTTAGGCTCCTACGAGCAGTACTTC. Translating it yields CASSLGSYEQYF.

The V and J genes are TRBV3-1 (or the pseudogene TRBV3-2) and TRBJ1-6; tentative D call: TRBD1 (5 bases). The V and J ends lost 4 bases and 7 bases respectively, with 11 bases between them. Per germline, CDR1 LGHDT and CDR2 YNNKEL (reference sequence). This CDR3 is built from 14 residues. The CDR3 is CASSPRQRNSPLHF. CDR3 DNA sequence: TGTGCCAGCAGCCCAAGACAGAGAAATTCACCCCTCCACTTT.

The chain carries TRBV7-2 and TRBJ1-2; D unclear. This CDR3 is built from 15 residues. Germline V gene sequence: CDR1 SGHTA, CDR2 FQGNSA. The germline V and J ends were trimmed by 2 bases and 8 bases, with 18 bases remaining between them. The CDR3 spells CASSLSGTEAYGYTF. DNA for the CDR3: TGTGCCAGCAGCTTATCGGGAACAGAGGCGTACGGCTACACCTTC.

The V call is TRBV7-3, the J call TRBJ2-2; TRBD2 aligns across 14 bases. The V segment lost 3 bases and the J segment 7 bases; nucleotides outside the gene matches: 7. The CDR3 is 17 amino acids. Per the germline V gene, CDR1 is SGHTA and CDR2 is FQGTGA. This CDR3 is CASSLGLAGEFGGELFF. In DNA form, the CDR3 reads TGTGCCAGCAGCTTGGGACTAGCGGGAGAGTTTGGCGGGGAGCTGTTTTTT.

The CDR3 DNA is TGTGCCAGCAGCTTAAGGGCTAGCTCCTACAATGAGCAGTTCTTC. Translation: CASSLRASSYNEQFF. This chain joins TRBV7-6 and TRBJ2-1, with D unclear. The CDR3 has 15 amino acids. Between the trimmed V and J ends, which lost 2 bases and 0 bases, there was a span of 8 bases. Germline V lookup: CDR1 SGHVS, CDR2 FNYEAQ.

A note on this clone: Other DNA sequences in the sample encode the same CDR3. The chain uses TRBV3-1 (or the pseudogene TRBV3-2) and TRBJ1-1; D uncertain. V was shortened by 1 base and J by 2 bases, with 2 bases between the two germline ends. The CDR3 sequence is 12 residues long. CDR1 and CDR2 from the germline V gene are LGHDT and YNNKEL (reference sequence). CDR3 protein: CASSQGNTEAFF. In DNA form, the CDR3 reads TGTGCCAGCAGCCAAGGCAACACTGAAGCTTTCTTT.

The rearrangement uses TRBV15 and TRBJ2-6; D is ambiguous. Germline CDR1 reads LNHNV; CDR2 reads YYDKDF (reference sequence). This CDR3 has 15 amino acids. V lost 2 bases and J 0 bases, leaving 5 bases between the germline ends. CDR3 sequence (DNA): TGTGCCACCAGCAGAACTGGCTCTGGGGCCAACGTCCTGACTTTC. This codes for CATSRTGSGANVLTF.

The gene calls are TRBV11-2 and TRBJ2-2, with 7 nucleotides matching TRBD1. CDR1 is SGHAT, CDR2 FQNNGV, per germline. J gave up 0 bases and V 1 base, and 5 bases lay outside the gene matches. There are 17 residues in the CDR3. In nucleotides, the CDR3 is TGTGCCAGCAGCTTAGCCTCCGGGACAGCGAACACCGGGGAGCTGTTTTTT. Protein product: CASSLASGTANTGELFF.

The J gene is TRBJ2-5, the V gene TRBV4-1; the match to TRBD1 covers 7 bases. The CDR3 contains 17 residues. CDR1 MGHRA and CDR2 YSYEKL come from the germline V gene. V lost 0 bases, J lost 2 bases, and 9 bases stayed unmatched. CDR3 nucleotides: TGCGCCAGCAGCCAAGAGGTAGGGGGCGAATTTCAAGAGACCCAGTACTTC. Its translation: CASSQEVGGEFQETQYF.

The rearrangement uses TRBV6-4 and TRBJ2-1; D is possibly TRBD2 (5 bases). The V end lost 0 bases, the J end lost 10 bases, and 13 bases lay between the germline ends. CDR1 and CDR2 (germline): MRHNA, SNTAGT. The length of the CDR3 is 14 residues. This CDR3 is CASSDSSLAGEQFF. CDR3 DNA sequence: TGTGCCAGCAGTGACTCGAGCCTAGCCGGAGAGCAGTTCTTC.

This sequence joins TRBV19 and TRBJ2-4, with a possible D match to TRBD1 (5 bases). The ends were cut back, 5 bases at V and 0 bases at J, with 20 bases in the middle. Germline CDR1 is LNHDA and CDR2 is SQIVND (reference sequence). The CDR3 is made up of 18 amino acids. The CDR3 region is CASSPQGFRNLAKNIQYF. The CDR3 nucleotides read TGTGCCAGTAGTCCCCAGGGATTTCGCAATTTAGCCAAAAACATTCAGTACTTC.

The genes are TRBV7-2 and TRBJ2-7, with D hard to call. Germline CDR1 and CDR2: SGHTA and FQGNSA. The CDR3 consists of 13 residues. V shed 5 bases and J shed 0 bases, with 8 bases lying between them. The CDR3 is CASSTVGSYEQYF. The CDR3 bases are TGTGCCAGCAGCACAGTGGGCTCCTACGAGCAGTACTTC. Full variable domain (missing parts from reference TRBV7-2 and TRBJ2-7): GAGVSQSPSNKVTEKGKDVELRCDPISGHTALYWYRQSLGQGLEFLIYFQGNSAPDKSGLPSDRFSAERTGGSVSTLTIQRTQQEDSAVYLCASSTVGSYEQYFGPGTRLTVT.

This clone appeared once. This sequence joins TRBV19 and TRBJ2-3; D is perhaps TRBD1 (6 bases). This CDR3 has 14 residues. Germline CDR1 LNHDA, CDR2 SQIVND (reference sequence). V was cut by 5 bases and J by 6 bases, with 15 bases left in between. The CDR3 protein is CASSSGHGRDTQYF. Written as DNA, the CDR3 is TGTGCCAGTAGTTCGGGACACGGTAGGGATACGCAGTATTTT.

CDR3 coding DNA: TGTGCCAGCAGCATAGGACGTGCGAACACTGAAGCTTTCTTT. Residues: CASSIGRANTEAFF. V gene TRBV7-9 combines with J gene TRBJ1-1; D uncertain. The V end was cut by 5 bases, the J end by 1 base, with 11 bases between. The germline gives CDR1 SEHNR, CDR2 FQNEAQ (reference sequence). This CDR3 spans 14 amino acids.

The chain has TRBV29-1 and TRBJ1-2; 8 bases agree with TRBD1. Germline trimming cut 1 base from V and 8 bases from J; bases unmatched to any gene: 6. The germline V gene has CDR1 SQVTM and CDR2 ANQGSEA. The CDR3 is 13 amino acids. CDR3 region: CSVEGTGSSGYTF. The DNA of the CDR3 is TGCAGCGTTGAAGGGACAGGGTCGTCCGGCTACACCTTC.

This chain links TRBV5-1 with TRBJ2-1; D is ambiguous. The CDR3 is made up of 13 amino acids. Germline lookup yields CDR1 SGHRS and CDR2 YFSETQ. The ends were cut back, 0 bases at V and 10 bases at J, with 11 bases in the middle. CDR3 DNA sequence: TGCGCCAGCAGCTTGGGCCCTGGGCGAGAGCAGTTCTTC. The encoded protein is CASSLGPGREQFF. Looking up the rest from reference TRBV5-1 and TRBJ2-1 gives the full variable domain: KAGVTQTPRYLIKTRGQQVTLSCSPISGHRSVSWYQQTPGQGLQFLFEYFSETQRNKGNFPGRFSGRQFSNSRSEMNVSTLELGDSALYLCASSLGPGREQFFGPGTRLTVL.

This rearrangement joins TRBV18 to TRBJ1-4, with D maybe TRBD1 (5 bases). V was shortened by 3 bases and J by 7 bases, with 15 bases between the two germline ends. The length of the CDR3 is 15 residues. The germline gives CDR1 KGHSH, CDR2 LQKENI. DNA of the CDR3: TGTGCCAGCTCACCCGGGCAGGGACCTACTGAAAAACTGTTTTTT. It codes for CASSPGQGPTEKLFF.

This chain uses TRBV5-6 with TRBJ1-4, with 8 bases fitting TRBD1. The junction had 4 bases not matched to a gene; V was cut back by 4 bases and J by 11 bases. This CDR3 has 12 residues. From germline, CDR1 is SGHDT and CDR2 YYEEEE. CDR3 nucleotides: TGTGCCAGCAGCGGGGACAGGTTGAAACTGTTTTTT. Residues: CASSGDRLKLFF.